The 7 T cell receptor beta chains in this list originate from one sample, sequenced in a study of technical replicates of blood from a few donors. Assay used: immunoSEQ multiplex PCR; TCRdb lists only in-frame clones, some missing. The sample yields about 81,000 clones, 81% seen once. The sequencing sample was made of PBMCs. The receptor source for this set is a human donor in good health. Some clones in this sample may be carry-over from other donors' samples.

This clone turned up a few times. DNA for the CDR3: TGTGCCAGCAGTAGCTATAGCAATCAGCCCCAGCATTTT. Encoded protein: CASSSYSNQPQHF. This sequence joins TRBV6-4 and TRBJ1-5, with D unclear. Germline CDR1 is MRHNA and CDR2 is SNTAGT. CDR3 length equals 13 residues. Trimming left V 5 bases short and J 0 bases short, with 5 bases between.

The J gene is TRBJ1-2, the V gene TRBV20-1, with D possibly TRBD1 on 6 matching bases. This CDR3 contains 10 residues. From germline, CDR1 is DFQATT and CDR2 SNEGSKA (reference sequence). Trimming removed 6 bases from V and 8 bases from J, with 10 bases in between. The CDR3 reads CSAHRDGYTF. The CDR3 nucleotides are TGCAGTGCCCACAGGGACGGCTACACCTTC.

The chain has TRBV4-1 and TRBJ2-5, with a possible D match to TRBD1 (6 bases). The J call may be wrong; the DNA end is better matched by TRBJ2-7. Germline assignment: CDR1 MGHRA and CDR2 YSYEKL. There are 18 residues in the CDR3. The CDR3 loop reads CASSQEWQGRHLSYEQYF. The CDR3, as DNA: TGCGCCAGCAGCCAAGAATGGCAGGGGCGCCACCTCTCCTACGAGCAGTACTTC.

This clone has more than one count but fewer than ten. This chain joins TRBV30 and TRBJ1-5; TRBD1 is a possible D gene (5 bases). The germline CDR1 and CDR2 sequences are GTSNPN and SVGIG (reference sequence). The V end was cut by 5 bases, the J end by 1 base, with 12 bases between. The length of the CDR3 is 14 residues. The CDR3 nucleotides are TGTGCCTGGTCCCCGGGGGGGAGCAATCAGCCCCAGCATTTT. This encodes CAWSPGGSNQPQHF. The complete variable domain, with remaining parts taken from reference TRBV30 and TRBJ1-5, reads SQTIHQWPATLVQPVGSPLSLECTVEGTSNPNLYWYRQAAGRGLQLLFYSVGIGQISSEVPQNLSASRPQDRQFILSSKKLLLSDSGFYLCAWSPGGSNQPQHFGDGTRLSIL.

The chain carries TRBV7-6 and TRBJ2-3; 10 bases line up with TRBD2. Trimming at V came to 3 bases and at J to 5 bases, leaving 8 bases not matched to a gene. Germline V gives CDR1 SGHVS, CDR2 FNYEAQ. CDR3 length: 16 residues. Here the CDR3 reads CASSLITSGAGDTQYF. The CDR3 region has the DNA TGTGCCAGCAGCTTGATAACTAGCGGGGCGGGAGATACGCAGTATTTT.

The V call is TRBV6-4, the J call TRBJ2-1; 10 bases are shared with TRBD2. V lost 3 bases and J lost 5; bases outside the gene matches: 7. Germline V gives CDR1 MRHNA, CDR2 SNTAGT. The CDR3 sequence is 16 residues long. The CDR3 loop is CASSDGPAGGNNEQFF. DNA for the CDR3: TGTGCCAGCAGTGATGGCCCAGCGGGGGGGAACAATGAGCAGTTCTTC.

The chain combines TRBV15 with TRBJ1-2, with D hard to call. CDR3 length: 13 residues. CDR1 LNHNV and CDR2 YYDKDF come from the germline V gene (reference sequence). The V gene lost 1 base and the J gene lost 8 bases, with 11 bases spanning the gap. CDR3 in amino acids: CATSRVKDSGYTF. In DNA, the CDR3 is TGTGCCACCAGCAGAGTTAAGGACTCCGGCTACACCTTC.